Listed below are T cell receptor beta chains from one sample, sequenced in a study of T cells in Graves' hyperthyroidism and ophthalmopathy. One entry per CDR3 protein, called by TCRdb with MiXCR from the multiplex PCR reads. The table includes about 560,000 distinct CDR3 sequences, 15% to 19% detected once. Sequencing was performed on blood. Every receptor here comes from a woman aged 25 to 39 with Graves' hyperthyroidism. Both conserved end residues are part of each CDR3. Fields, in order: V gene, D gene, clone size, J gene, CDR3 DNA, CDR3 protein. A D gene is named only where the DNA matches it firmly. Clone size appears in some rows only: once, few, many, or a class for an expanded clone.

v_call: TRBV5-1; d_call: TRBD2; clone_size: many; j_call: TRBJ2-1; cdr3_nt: TGCGCCAGCAAATTTTGGACTAGCATCAATGAGCAGTTCTTC; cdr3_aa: CASKFWTSINEQFF
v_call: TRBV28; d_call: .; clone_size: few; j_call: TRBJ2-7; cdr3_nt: TGTGCCAGCGGAACAGGCACTTATTACGAGCAGTACTTC; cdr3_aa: CASGTGTYYEQYF
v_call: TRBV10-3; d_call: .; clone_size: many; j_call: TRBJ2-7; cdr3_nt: TGTGCCATCAGTGCCCGGGACTACGAGCAGTACTTC; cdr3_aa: CAISARDYEQYF
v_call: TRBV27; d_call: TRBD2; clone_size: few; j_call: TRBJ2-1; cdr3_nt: TGTGCCAGCAGTCCCAGGACTAGCGGGAGCATCAATGAGCAGTTCTTC; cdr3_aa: CASSPRTSGSINEQFF
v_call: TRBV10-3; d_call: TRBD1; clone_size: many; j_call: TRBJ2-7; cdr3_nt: TGTGCCATCAGGGGGGTGGACAGGGGGCCCTACGAGCAGTACTTC; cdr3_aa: CAIRGVDRGPYEQYF
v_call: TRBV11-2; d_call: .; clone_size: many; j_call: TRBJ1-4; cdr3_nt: TGTGCCAGCAGCTTAGATTTCGGGTCTAATGAAAAACTGTTTTTT; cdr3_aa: CASSLDFGSNEKLFF
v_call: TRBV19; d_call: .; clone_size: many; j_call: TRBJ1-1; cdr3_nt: TGTGCCAGTAGTTATAGAGCGTCTGCCGACACTGAAGCTTTCTTT; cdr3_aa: CASSYRASADTEAFF
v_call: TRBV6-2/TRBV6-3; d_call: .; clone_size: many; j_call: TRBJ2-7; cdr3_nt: TGTGCCAGCAGTTTCAACGGGGCCACCTACGAGCAGTACTTC; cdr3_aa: CASSFNGATYEQYF
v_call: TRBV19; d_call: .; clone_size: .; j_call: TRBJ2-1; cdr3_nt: TGTGCCAGTAGTAAGGATAGCGGTGCCTACAATGAGCAGTTCTTC; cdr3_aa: CASSKDSGAYNEQFF
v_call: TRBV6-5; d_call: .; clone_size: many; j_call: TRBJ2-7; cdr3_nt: TGTGCCAGCAGTACTCGGGCCCACGAGAGAGGCCCCTACGAGCAGTACTTC; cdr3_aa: CASSTRAHERGPYEQYF
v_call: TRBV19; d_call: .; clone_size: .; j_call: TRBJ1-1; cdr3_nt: TGTGCCAGTAGTACCATTATCCTCGAATTGAACACTGAAGCTTTCTTT; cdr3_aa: CASSTIILELNTEAFF
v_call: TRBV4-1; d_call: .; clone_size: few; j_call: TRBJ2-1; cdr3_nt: TGCGCCAGCAGCCAAGAGGGACACGTCTACAATGAGCAGTTCTTC; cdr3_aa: CASSQEGHVYNEQFF
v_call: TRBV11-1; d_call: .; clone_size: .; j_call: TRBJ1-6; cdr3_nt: TGTGCCAGCAGCGGAGCCCAGGACAGCAGCTATAATTCACCCCTCCACTTT; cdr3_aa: CASSGAQDSSYNSPLHF
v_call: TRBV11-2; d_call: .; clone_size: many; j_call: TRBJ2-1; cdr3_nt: TGTGCCAGCAGCTTGACGGCTAGTTCGAACAATGAGCAGTTCTTC; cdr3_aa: CASSLTASSNNEQFF
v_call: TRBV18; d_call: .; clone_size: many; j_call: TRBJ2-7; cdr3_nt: TGTGCCAGCTCCCCTGGGACCTCCTACGAGCAGTACTTC; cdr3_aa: CASSPGTSYEQYF
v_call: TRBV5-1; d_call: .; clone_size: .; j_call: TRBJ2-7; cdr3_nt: TGCGCCAGCAGCCGTCCGGGACACAGCTCCTACGAGCAGTACTTC; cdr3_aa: CASSRPGHSSYEQYF
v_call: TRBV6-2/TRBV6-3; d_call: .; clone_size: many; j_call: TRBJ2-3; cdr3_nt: TGTGCCAGCAGTTACTCGAGGGTTGGTACGCAGTATTTT; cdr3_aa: CASSYSRVGTQYF
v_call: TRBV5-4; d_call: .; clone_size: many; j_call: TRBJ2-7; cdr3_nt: TGTGCCAGCAGCCATGGGGTTAGCGGAACCTACGAGCAGTACTTC; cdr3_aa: CASSHGVSGTYEQYF
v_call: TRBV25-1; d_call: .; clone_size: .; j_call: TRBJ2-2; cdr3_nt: TGTGCCAGCGCGGGCGCGACCTACACCGGGGAGCTGTTTTTT; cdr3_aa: CASAGATYTGELFF
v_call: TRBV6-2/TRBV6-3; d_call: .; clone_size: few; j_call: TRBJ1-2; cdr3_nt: TGTGCCAGCAGTTACTCGATAGGCATAGCTAACTATGGCTACACCTTC; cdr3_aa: CASSYSIGIANYGYTF
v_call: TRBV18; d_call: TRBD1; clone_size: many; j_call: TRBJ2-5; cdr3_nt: TGTGCCAGCTCCCCCCCACAGGGGGGATCAGAGACCCAGTACTTC; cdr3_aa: CASSPPQGGSETQYF
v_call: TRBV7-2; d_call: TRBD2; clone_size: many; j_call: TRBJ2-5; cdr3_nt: TGTGCCAGCAGCTTAGCGGGGGGGGGCCAAGAGACCCAGTACTTC; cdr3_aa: CASSLAGGGQETQYF
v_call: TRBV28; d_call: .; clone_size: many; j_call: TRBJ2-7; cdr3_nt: TGTGCCAGCAGGGGTGGGCCTCGGGAGCAGTACTTC; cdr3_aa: CASRGGPREQYF
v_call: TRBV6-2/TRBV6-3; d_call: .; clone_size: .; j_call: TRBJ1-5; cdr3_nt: TGTGCCAGCAGTTTATACCCGGGTGAGCCCCAGCATTTT; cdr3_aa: CASSLYPGEPQHF
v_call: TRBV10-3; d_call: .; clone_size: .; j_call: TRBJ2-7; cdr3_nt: TGTGCCGTAGGACCGTCGGGTCACAACGAGCAGTACTTC; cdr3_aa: CAVGPSGHNEQYF
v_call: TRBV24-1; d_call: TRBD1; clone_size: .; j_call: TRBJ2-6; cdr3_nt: TGTGCCACCGTAGTCTCGCCCGGGACAGGAATCTCTGGGGCCAACGTCCTGACTTTC; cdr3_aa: CATVVSPGTGISGANVLTF
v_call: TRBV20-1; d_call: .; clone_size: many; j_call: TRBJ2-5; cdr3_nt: TGCAGTGCTAGAGATTTGGACAGTGTTGGAGAGACCCAGTACTTC; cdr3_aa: CSARDLDSVGETQYF
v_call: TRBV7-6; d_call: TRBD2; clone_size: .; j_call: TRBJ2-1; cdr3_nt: TGTGCCAGCAGCCGCAGTCCTAGCGGCTACAATGAGCAGTTCTTC; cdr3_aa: CASSRSPSGYNEQFF
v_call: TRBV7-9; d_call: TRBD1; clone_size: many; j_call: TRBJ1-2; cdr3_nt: TGTGCCAGCAGCTTAGGGCTGACAGGGGGCGCCGACTATGGCTACACCTTC; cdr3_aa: CASSLGLTGGADYGYTF